One sample yielded the 16 T cell receptor beta chains listed below, sequenced in a study of regulatory dendritic cells for organ transplantation. Clones were read by immunoSEQ multiplex PCR, and TCRdb kept only the in-frame ones, dropping some. The data contain over 4,500 clones, 50% to 70% of them singletons. The material sequenced was memory CD8+ T cells from blood. Subset described: CD45RO+ memory T cells. The source is a human donor in good health.

The genes are TRBV5-6 and TRBJ2-7, with 7 nucleotides matching TRBD2. CDR1 and CDR2 (germline): SGHDT, YYEEEE. V shed 4 bases and J 4 bases; nucleotides not matched to a gene: 11. This CDR3 region has 15 residues. CDR3 sequence: CASSDRALAAYEQYF. The DNA of the CDR3 is TGTGCCAGCAGCGACAGAGCTCTAGCGGCTTACGAGCAGTACTTC.

The rearrangement joins TRBV7-2 to TRBJ2-4, with 7 bases matching TRBD2. The V segment lost 2 bases and the J segment 0 bases; nucleotides outside the gene matches: 4. The CDR3 sequence is 16 residues long. The germline gives CDR1 SGHTA, CDR2 FQGNSA. The CDR3 coding sequence is TGTGCCAGCAGCTTAAACGGGGGGACAGCCAAAAACATTCAGTACTTC. This translates into CASSLNGGTAKNIQYF.

The genes are TRBV7-9 and TRBJ2-7; 12 bases match TRBD2. This CDR3 contains 14 residues. Germline CDR1 and CDR2: SEHNR and FQNEAQ (reference sequence). Unmatched junction bases numbered 1, after V lost 4 bases and J lost 3 bases. As DNA, the CDR3 is TGTGCCAGCAGCTCTAGCGGGGGGGGCTACGAGCAGTACTTC. Amino acid sequence: CASSSSGGGYEQYF.

The J gene is TRBJ2-5, the V gene TRBV11-2; 8 nucleotides agree with TRBD1. The CDR3 sequence is 18 residues long. The germline V gene has CDR1 SGHAT and CDR2 FQNNGV. V lost 2 bases, J lost 3 bases, and 14 bases stayed unmatched. The CDR3 is CASSLSSGRGRGEETQYF. The CDR3 nucleotides are TGTGCCAGCAGCTTAAGCTCCGGCAGGGGGCGCGGTGAAGAGACCCAGTACTTC.

The CDR3 sequence is CASSSSGEITGELFF. The CDR3 DNA reads as TGCGCCAGCAGCTCCTCGGGGGAGATCACCGGGGAGCTGTTTTTT. This chain connects TRBV5-1 to TRBJ2-2; possible D gene TRBD2, 6 bases. Trimming stripped 3 bases from V and 4 bases from J, with 13 bases between. The CDR3 is 15 amino acids. Per germline, CDR1 SGHRS and CDR2 YFSETQ.

To note about this clone: This sample also contains other DNA sequences that code for the same CDR3. The chain carries TRBV4-1 and TRBJ1-5; 9 positions match TRBD1. Looked up from germline, CDR1 is MGHRA and CDR2 is YSYEKL. This CDR3 spans 16 amino acids. Trimming at V came to 0 bases and at J to 2 bases, leaving 2 bases not matched to a gene. The CDR3 loop reads CASSQERTGGNQPQHF. The CDR3 region has the DNA TGCGCCAGCAGCCAAGAGCGGACAGGGGGCAATCAGCCCCAGCATTTT.

The V gene is TRBV4-1, the J gene TRBJ2-2; tentative D call: TRBD1 (5 bases). The V and J ends lost 4 bases and 5 bases respectively, with 8 bases between them. The CDR3 runs 13 residues. The germline V gene has CDR1 MGHRA and CDR2 YSYEKL. CDR3 in amino acids: CASSPTATGELFF. Here the CDR3 DNA reads TGCGCCAGCAGCCCGACAGCAACCGGGGAGCTGTTTTTT.

The chain employs TRBV4-1 and TRBJ2-1, with 9 bases lining up with TRBD2. In germline, CDR1 is MGHRA, CDR2 YSYEKL. This CDR3 is 16 amino acids long. Losses at the gene ends were 6 bases for V and 5 bases for J; bases not matched to a gene: 11. In nucleotides, the CDR3 is TGCGCCAGCAGTCACGGGATAGCGGGGGCTCACAATGAGCAGTTCTTC. Its translation is CASSHGIAGAHNEQFF.

The J gene is TRBJ2-7, the V gene TRBV2; 8 nucleotides agree with TRBD1. The CDR3 runs 14 residues. From germline, CDR1 is SNHLY and CDR2 FYNNEI. Germline trimming cut 6 bases from V and 2 bases from J; bases unmatched to any gene: 6. The CDR3 DNA reads as TGTGCCAGCAGAGGGGGGACAGGAACCTACGAGCAGTACTTC. Amino acid sequence: CASRGGTGTYEQYF.

The CDR3 region is CASSQSGSSYEQYF. The DNA for the CDR3 is TGTGCCAGCAGCCAGAGCGGGAGCTCCTACGAGCAGTACTTC. This chain links TRBV4-2 with TRBJ2-7; 8 bases fit TRBD2. The CDR3 is 14 residues long. The V gene's germline CDR1 is LGHNA and CDR2 YNFKEQ. Trimming took 3 bases from V and 0 from J; bases not matched to a gene: 1.

V is TRBV2 and J is TRBJ1-5; D unclear. The germline gives CDR1 SNHLY, CDR2 FYNNEI. The CDR3 is made up of 14 amino acids. V was pared by 11 bases and J by 0 bases, with 14 bases between. CDR3 sequence reads: CASHGEYSNQPQHF. The CDR3 bases are TGTGCCTCACATGGGGAGTATAGCAATCAGCCCCAGCATTTT.

The chain carries TRBV6-6 and TRBJ2-7; weak D call: TRBD2 (6 bases). Trimming pared 6 bases from V and 7 bases from J, leaving 16 bases between. There are 13 residues in the CDR3. Germline CDR1 MNHNY, CDR2 SVGAGI (reference sequence). This chain's CDR3 is CASSSGTLIEQYF. In nucleotides, the CDR3 is TGTGCCAGCAGCTCCGGGACTCTTATAGAGCAGTACTTC.

The V and J genes are TRBV5-6 and TRBJ2-7; the D gene is possibly TRBD2 (6 bases). CDR3 length: 15 residues. Germline CDR1 and CDR2: SGHDT and YYEEEE. V lost 0 bases and J 3 bases, leaving 13 bases between the germline ends. The CDR3 DNA is TGTGCCAGCAGCTTGGGGCCCGGGGGTGGCTACGAGCAGTACTTC. As protein: CASSLGPGGGYEQYF.

In its sample, this clone was seen a few times. The V call is TRBV9, the J call TRBJ2-3; TRBD2 agrees at 12 bases. V gave up 0 bases and J gave up 6 bases; unmatched junction bases: 8. The CDR3 has 17 amino acids. Germline loops: CDR1 SGDLS, CDR2 YYNGEE. The CDR3 coding sequence is TGTGCCAGCAGCGTAGAGTCTAGCGGGGGGGCCCGGGATACGCAGTATTTT. Its translation is CASSVESSGGARDTQYF.

This chain joins TRBV7-9 and TRBJ2-5, with TRBD2 matching over 8 bases. CDR1 is SEHNR and CDR2 is FQNEAQ in the germline V gene (reference sequence). J was trimmed by 1 base and V by 5 bases; bases with no gene match: 9. The CDR3 runs to 16 residues. In nucleotides, the CDR3 is TGTGCCAGCAGCCAAGAGCTTAGCGGGGCCCAAGAGACCCAGTACTTC. Translating gives CASSQELSGAQETQYF.

This clone was observed a handful of times. CDR3 sequence (DNA): TGTGCCAGCAGCGGGACTAACACAGATACGCAGTATTTT. Residues: CASSGTNTDTQYF. V is TRBV11-3 and J is TRBJ2-3, with 7 nucleotides matching TRBD2. The CDR3 has 13 residues. Looked up from germline, CDR1 is SGHNT and CDR2 is YENEEA. V lost 5 bases and J lost 2; bases outside the gene matches: 1.